These 4 T cell receptor beta chains were all obtained from the same sample, sequenced in a study of blood T cell repertoires in COVID-19. Only in-frame clones appear in the TCRdb table, and some are missing; sequencing was by immunoSEQ multiplex PCR. The sample includes fewer than 250,000 clones, approximately 85% of them seen just once. What was sequenced was peripheral blood. The receptors originated from a woman aged 80 or over with COVID-19, enrolled during active disease.

J is TRBJ1-5 and V is TRBV6-6, with TRBD1 matching over 7 bases. From germline, CDR1 is MNHNY and CDR2 SVGAGI (reference sequence). CDR3 size: 14 residues. With V trimmed by 6 bases and J by 4 bases, 6 bases remained unmatched. The CDR3 here is CASRPGTENQPQHF. In DNA form, the CDR3 reads TGTGCCAGCAGGCCCGGGACAGAAAATCAGCCCCAGCATTTT.

The chain couples TRBV6-5 to TRBJ1-2, with TRBD1 matching 8 bases. The CDR3 extends over 14 amino acids. Trimming removed 0 bases from V and 8 bases from J; junction bases left unmatched: 5. Germline V gene data show CDR1 as MNHEY and CDR2 as SVGAGI. The CDR3 DNA is TGTGCCAGCAGTTACTCGAGGGCAGGGGGCGGCTACACCTTC. Protein sequence: CASSYSRAGGGYTF.

This chain joins TRBV5-4 and TRBJ1-2; TRBD1 matches at 8 bases. The CDR3 is made up of 13 amino acids. The junction had 6 bases not matched to a gene; V was cut back by 5 bases and J by 6 bases. Germline CDR1 SGHNT, CDR2 YYREEE (reference sequence). The CDR3 DNA follows: TGTGCCAGCAGGGTCACAGGGGGGGATGGCTACACCTTC. It is translated as CASRVTGGDGYTF.

V usage is TRBV7-2 and J usage is TRBJ2-3; D possibly corresponds to TRBD2 (6 bases). V lost 3 bases, J lost 0 bases, and 10 bases lay in between. CDR1 and CDR2 from the germline V gene are SGHTA and FQGNSA. The CDR3 has 15 residues. Here the CDR3 DNA reads TGTGCCAGCAGCTTTGTGCGGGGCAGCACAGATACGCAGTATTTT. Translated, it gives CASSFVRGSTDTQYF.